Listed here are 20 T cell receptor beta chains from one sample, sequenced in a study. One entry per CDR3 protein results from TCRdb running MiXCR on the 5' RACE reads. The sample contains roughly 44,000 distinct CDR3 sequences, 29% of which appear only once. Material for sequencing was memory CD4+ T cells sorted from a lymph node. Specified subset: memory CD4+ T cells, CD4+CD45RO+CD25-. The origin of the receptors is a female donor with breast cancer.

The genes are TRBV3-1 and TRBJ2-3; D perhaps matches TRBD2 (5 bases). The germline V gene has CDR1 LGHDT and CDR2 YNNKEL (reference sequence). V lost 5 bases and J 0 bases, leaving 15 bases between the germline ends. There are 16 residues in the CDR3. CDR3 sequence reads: CASSVALASSTDTQYF. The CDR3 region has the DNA TGTGCCAGCAGCGTTGCGCTAGCTTCTAGCACAGATACGCAGTATTTT.

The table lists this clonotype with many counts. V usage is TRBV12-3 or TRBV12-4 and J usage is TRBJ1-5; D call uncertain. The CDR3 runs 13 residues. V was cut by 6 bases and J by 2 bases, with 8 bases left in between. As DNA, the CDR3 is TGTGCCAGCAGACTCGAAGGCAATCAGCCCCAGCATTTT. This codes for CASRLEGNQPQHF.

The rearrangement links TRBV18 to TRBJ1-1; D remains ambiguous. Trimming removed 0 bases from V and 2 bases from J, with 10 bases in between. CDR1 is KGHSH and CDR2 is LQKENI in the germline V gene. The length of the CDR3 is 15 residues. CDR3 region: CASSPPGPVNTEAFF. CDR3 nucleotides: TGTGCCAGCTCACCACCGGGTCCGGTAAACACTGAAGCTTTCTTT. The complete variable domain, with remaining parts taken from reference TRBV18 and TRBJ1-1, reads NAGVMQNPRHLVRRRGQEARLRCSPMKGHSHVYWYRQLPEEGLKFMVYLQKENIIDESGMPKERFSAEFPKEGPSILRIQQVVRGDSAAYFCASSPPGPVNTEAFFGQGTRLTVV.

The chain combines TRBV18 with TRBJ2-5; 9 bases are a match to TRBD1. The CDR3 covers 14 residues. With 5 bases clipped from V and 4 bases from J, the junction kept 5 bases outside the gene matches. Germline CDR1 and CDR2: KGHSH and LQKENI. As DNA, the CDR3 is TGTGCCAGCTCAGAAGGGACAGGGAGAGAGACCCAGTACTTC. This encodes CASSEGTGRETQYF.

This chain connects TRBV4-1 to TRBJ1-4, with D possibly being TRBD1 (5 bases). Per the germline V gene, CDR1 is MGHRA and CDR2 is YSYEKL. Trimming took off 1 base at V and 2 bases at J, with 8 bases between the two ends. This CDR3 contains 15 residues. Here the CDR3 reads CASSQATATNEKLFF. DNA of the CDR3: TGCGCCAGCAGCCAAGCGACAGCCACTAATGAAAAACTGTTTTTT.

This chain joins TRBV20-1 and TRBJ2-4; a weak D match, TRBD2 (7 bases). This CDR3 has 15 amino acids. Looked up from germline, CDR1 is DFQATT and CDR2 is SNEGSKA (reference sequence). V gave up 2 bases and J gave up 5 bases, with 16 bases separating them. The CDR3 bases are TGCAGTGCTAGATCCTGGGCGGGGGCCCAAAACATTCAGTACTTC. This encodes CSARSWAGAQNIQYF.

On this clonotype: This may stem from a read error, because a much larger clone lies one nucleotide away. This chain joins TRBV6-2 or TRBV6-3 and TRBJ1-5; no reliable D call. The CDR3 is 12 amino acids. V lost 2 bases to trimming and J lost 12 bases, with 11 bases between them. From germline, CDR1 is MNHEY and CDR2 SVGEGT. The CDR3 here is CASSYTQRLQHF. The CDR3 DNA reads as TGTGCCAGCAGTTACACACAACGGCTCCAGCATTTT.

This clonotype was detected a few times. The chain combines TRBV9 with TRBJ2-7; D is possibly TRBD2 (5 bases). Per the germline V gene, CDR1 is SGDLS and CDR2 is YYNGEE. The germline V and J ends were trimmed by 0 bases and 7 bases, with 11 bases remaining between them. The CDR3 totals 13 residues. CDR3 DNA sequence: TGTGCCAGCAGCGTAGGTGGCGGGCGGGAGCAGTACTTC. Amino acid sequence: CASSVGGGREQYF.

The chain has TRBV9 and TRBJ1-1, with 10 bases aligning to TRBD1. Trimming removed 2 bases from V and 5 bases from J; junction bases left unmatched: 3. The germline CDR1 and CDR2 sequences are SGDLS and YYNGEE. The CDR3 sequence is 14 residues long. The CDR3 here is CASSVGTGETEAFF. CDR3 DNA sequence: TGTGCCAGCAGCGTGGGGACAGGGGAAACTGAAGCTTTCTTT.

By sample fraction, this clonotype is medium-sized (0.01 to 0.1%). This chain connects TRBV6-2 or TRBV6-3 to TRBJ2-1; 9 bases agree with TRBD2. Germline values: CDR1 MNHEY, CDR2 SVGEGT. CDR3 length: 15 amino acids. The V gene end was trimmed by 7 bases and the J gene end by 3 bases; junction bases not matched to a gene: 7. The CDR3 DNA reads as TGTGCCAGCACTGAGTTAGCGGGAGACTACAATGAGCAGTTCTTC. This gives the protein CASTELAGDYNEQFF.

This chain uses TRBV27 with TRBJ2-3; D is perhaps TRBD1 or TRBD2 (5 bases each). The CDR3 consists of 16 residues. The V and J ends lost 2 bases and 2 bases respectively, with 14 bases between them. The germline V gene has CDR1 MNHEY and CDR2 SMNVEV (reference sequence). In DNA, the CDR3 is TGTGCCAGCAGTTTAGGGGGATCGGAGGACACAGATACGCAGTATTTT. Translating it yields CASSLGGSEDTDTQYF.

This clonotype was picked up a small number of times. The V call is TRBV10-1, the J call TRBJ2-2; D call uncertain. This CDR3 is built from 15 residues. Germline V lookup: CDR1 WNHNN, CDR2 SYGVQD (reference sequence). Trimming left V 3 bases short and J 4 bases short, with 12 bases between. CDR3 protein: CASSESRGGTGELFF. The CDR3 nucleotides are TGCGCCAGCAGTGAAAGCAGAGGCGGCACCGGGGAGCTGTTTTTT.

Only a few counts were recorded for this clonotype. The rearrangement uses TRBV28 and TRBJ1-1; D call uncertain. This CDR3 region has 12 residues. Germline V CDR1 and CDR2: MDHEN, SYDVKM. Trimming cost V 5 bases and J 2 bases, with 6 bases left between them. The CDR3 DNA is TGTGCCAGCAGTCAATATAACACTGAAGCTTTCTTT. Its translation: CASSQYNTEAFF.

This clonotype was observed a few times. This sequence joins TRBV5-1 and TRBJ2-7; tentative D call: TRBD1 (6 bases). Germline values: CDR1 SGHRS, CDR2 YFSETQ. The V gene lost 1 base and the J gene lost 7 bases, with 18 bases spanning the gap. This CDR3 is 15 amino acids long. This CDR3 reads CASSLIPEAGEEQYF. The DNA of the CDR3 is TGCGCCAGCAGCTTGATTCCCGAGGCAGGGGAAGAGCAGTACTTC.

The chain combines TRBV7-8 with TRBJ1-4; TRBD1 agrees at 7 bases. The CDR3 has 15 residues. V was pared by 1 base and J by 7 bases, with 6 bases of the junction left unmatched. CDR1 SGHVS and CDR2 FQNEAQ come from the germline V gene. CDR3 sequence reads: CASSLEETGVEKLFF. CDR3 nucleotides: TGTGCCAGCAGCTTAGAAGAAACAGGGGTTGAAAAACTGTTTTTT. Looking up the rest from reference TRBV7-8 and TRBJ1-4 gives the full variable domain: GAGVSQSPRYKVAKRGQDVALRCDPISGHVSLFWYQQALGQGPEFLTYFQNEAQLDKSGLPSDRFFAERPEGSVSTLKIQRTQQEDSAVYLCASSLEETGVEKLFFGSGTQLSVL.

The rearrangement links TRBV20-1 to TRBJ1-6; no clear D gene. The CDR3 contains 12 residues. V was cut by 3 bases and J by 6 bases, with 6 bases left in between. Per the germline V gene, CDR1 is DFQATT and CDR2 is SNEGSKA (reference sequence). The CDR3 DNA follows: TGCAGTGCTAGCAAGGGTAATTCACCCCTCCACTTT. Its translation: CSASKGNSPLHF.

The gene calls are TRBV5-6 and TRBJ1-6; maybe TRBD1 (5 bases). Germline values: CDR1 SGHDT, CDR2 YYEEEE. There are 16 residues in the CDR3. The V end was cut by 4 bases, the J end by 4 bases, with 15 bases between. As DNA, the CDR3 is TGTGCCAGCAGCGAGGGACGGGGAAGTTATAATTCACCCCTCCACTTT. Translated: CASSEGRGSYNSPLHF.

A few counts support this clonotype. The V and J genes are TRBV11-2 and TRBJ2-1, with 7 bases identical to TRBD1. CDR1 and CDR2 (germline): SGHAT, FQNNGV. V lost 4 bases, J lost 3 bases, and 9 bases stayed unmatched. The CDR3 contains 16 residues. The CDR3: CASSSSRTGFYNEQFF. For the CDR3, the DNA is TGTGCCAGCAGCTCCAGCAGGACAGGCTTCTACAATGAGCAGTTCTTC.

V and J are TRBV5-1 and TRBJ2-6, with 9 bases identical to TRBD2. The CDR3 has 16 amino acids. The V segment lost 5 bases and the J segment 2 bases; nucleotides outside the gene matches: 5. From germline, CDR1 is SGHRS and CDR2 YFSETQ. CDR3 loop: CASRSSGRAGANVLTF. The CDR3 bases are TGCGCCAGCAGGAGTAGCGGGAGAGCTGGGGCCAACGTCCTGACTTTC.

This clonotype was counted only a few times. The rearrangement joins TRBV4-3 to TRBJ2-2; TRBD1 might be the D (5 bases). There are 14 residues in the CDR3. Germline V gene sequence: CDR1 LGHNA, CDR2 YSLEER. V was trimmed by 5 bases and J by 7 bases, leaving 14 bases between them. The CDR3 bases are TGCGCCAGCAGCTTAGGGGCCGAAGGCGGGGAGCTGTTTTTT. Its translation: CASSLGAEGGELFF.